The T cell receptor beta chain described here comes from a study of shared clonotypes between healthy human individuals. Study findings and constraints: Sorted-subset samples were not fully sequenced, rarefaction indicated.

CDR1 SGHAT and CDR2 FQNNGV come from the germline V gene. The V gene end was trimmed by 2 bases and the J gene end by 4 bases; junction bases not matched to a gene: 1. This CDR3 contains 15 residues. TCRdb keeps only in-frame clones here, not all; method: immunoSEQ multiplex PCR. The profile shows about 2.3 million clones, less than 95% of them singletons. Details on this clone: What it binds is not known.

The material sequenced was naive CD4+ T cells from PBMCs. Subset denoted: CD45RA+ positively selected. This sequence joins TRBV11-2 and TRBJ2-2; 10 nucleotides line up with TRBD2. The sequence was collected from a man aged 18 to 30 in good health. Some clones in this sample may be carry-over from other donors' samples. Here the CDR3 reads CASSLIAGGTGELFF. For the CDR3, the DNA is TGTGCCAGCAGCTTAATAGCGGGAGGCACCGGGGAGCTGTTTTTT.